This T cell receptor (beta chain) originates from a study of T cell clones after liver transplantation (dated by TCRdb to about 2019). Context from the whole study: ITN030ST, the source of the samples, was a randomized trial that attempted immunosuppression withdrawal within 2 years of liver transplantation. The subjects received no induction therapy and were kept on standard immunosuppression until randomization at 12-24 months post-transplant. Tolerance meant complete immunosuppression withdrawal for at least one year without liver enzymes rising beyond twice the upper limit of normal. After a pre-transplant mixed lymphocyte reaction, TCRbeta sequencing was used to pinpoint donor-reactive T cell clones, which were subsequently tracked in post-transplant blood. Third party-reactive TCRbeta sequences from pre-transplant MLRs were also identified as an antigen-independent comparator for donor-reactive sequences. Three of the eight recipients were HCV-positive; the others were transplanted for non-autoimmune, non-viral indications. Blood samples were taken pre-transplant, pre-randomization before withdrawal, and post-randomization after full withdrawal or failed withdrawal. Of the 8 liver transplant recipients making up the studied cohort, 3 were classified as tolerant and 5 as non-tolerant. Here is what the overall study found, with its caveats: Donor-reactive sequences decreased more than third party-reactive sequences, which suggests partial antigen-specific deletion that was not related to withdrawal success. Because allograft tissue specimens were not available, migration of donor-reactive T cells into the graft, rather than deletion, may have occurred. In most of the 8 subjects, circulating donor-reactive CD4 TCRbeta sequences decreased significantly after transplant, regardless of tolerance or HCV status. Low numbers of available donor cells limited the measurable donor-reactive repertoire in a couple of subjects. Once repertoire turnover was taken into account, donor-reactive detection showed a significant reduction for CD4 in 7 of 8 subjects and for CD8 in 8 of 8. Conclusions were preliminary, limited by small, heterogeneous patient numbers and non-standardized post-transplant time points.

With regard to this clone: There is no known antigen for this receptor. Base quality data are lacking; no much larger clone is found one base away.

The sample's time point label, in plain terms: pre-transplant. Thawed unstimulated PBMCs were stained for CD3, CD4 and CD8 and FACS-sorted into CD3+CD4+ and CD3+CD8+ populations. Each of the 8 studied subjects was randomized to immunosuppression withdrawal. The Qiagen DNeasy Blood and Tissue Kit was used to isolate genomic DNA. As encoded in the germline V gene, CDR1 is SNHLY while CDR2 is FYNNEI. The CDR3, from cysteine to phenylalanine, totals 13 residues. Only CDR3 DNA is held: 39 bases, read in frame from base 1. Deletion took 7 bases off V and 2 bases off J, with a span of 10 bases between the germline ends. High-throughput TCRbeta CDR3 sequencing of frozen genomic DNA was performed by immunoSEQ, with PCR amplification, mapping, bias correction and internal controls included. The published analysis was carried out like this. Productive rearrangements were kept, and unique TCRbeta sequences were defined by CDR3 nucleotide sequence plus V and J gene. Donor-reactive sequences required at least 5-fold expansion in CFSE-low cells versus unstimulated pre-transplant cells and at least 0.01% frequency. To ensure at least 90% detection power, minimum frequency thresholds were set for each subject based on that subject's lowest-template unstimulated sample. Jensen-Shannon divergence between the top 1000 TCRbeta sequences post- versus pre-transplant served as the measure of repertoire turnover. Two-sided Fisher's exact tests were used to test for changes in how often donor-reactive sequences were detected. This is the immuneACCESS table as TCRdb keeps it, with only in-frame sequences that have V and J called. A part of the clones is gone; compared with another copy, unresolved V genes explain less than half, and the rest is unexplained. The DNA gave D and trimming, while V, J and clone size come from that table. This sample gives about 15,000 clones in total; about 90% of them show up just once. The ten largest account for roughly half of the sample.

The sequence was collected from a human donor who received a liver transplant. The starting material was CD8+ T cells from blood, obtained before liver transplant. The sequence links TRBV2 to TRBJ2-3; no D segment can be confidently identified. The CDR3 is CASNQKLTDTQYF. In nucleotides, the sequence is TGTGCCAGCAACCAGAAACTCACAGATACGCAGTATTTT.